Sequencing of this TCR beta chain was carried out in a study of shared clonotypes between healthy human individuals. Study-wide results and limits: Measured sharing among donors was expected to vary with sequencing depth.

Concerning this clone itself: The antigen remains unidentified. The same CDR3 arises from other DNA sequences in this sample as well.

It was into CD45RA+ naive and CD45RA-negative memory subsets that the CD4+ cells were split. This was a deep-level run. Produced via immunoSEQ multiplex PCR; TCRdb's table is partial and in-frame only. The sample records approximately 500,000 clones, 95% to 97% being singletons. Germline V lookup: CDR1 KGHSH, CDR2 LQKENI. The CDR3 is made up of 13 amino acids. V was clipped by 3 bases and J by 1 base, with 6 bases between them. The receptor's source is a woman between 25 and 40 years old in good health. The rearrangement uses TRBV18 and TRBJ1-1; D unresolved. The sequenced sample was naive CD4+ T cells sorted from blood. Subset of the sample: CD45RA+ positively selected. This CDR3 reads CASSPSENTEAFF. For the CDR3, the DNA is TGTGCCAGCTCACCCTCAGAGAACACTGAAGCTTTCTTT.